This TCR beta chain was recorded in a study of blood T cell repertoires in COVID-19. Background on the study: Acute and convalescent COVID-19 samples came from the United States, Italy and Spain. PBMCs, B-cell-depleted T cells, or T cells were the source of the cDNA or gDNA that made up the material.

V was clipped by 5 bases and J by 1 base, with 9 bases between them. The CDR3 consists of 15 residues. Germline V lookup: CDR1 SGHVS, CDR2 FQNEAQ. Authors' analysis steps: Estimation of nucleated cell counts was performed using reference gene primer amplification. Data came from immunoSEQ multiplex PCR; TCRdb stores just in-frame clones and leaves some out. V and J calls and clone size follow that table, whereas D and trimming were derived from the DNA. The sample has tens of thousands of clones, approximately 80% seen once; the top ten hold approximately 12%. This rearrangement joins TRBV7-8 to TRBJ1-6; perhaps TRBD1 as D (5 bases). Sequenced: peripheral blood. The receptor was derived from a human donor in a cohort sampled during active COVID-19. The CDR3, as DNA: TGTGCCAGCAGCGGGGGGGGTTCCTATAATTCACCCCTCCACTTT. Translation gives CASSGGGSYNSPLHF.